Below are 19 T cell receptor beta chains sequenced from a single sample in a study of response to subunit inactivated influenza vaccine. Each CDR3 protein gets one entry after TCRdb re-called the RT-PCR reads with MiXCR. The sample contains about 570,000 distinct CDR3 sequences, about an eighth of which appear only once. Material: PBMCs from blood, obtained on the day of vaccination. Receptor source: a man aged 50 to 60 who received an inactivated influenza vaccine.

The gene calls are TRBV12-3 or TRBV12-4 and TRBJ2-1; 8 bases match TRBD1. The CDR3 totals 15 residues. With V trimmed by 5 bases and J by 9 bases, 12 bases remained unmatched. CDR3 region: CASSVHTTGVSEQFF. The CDR3 DNA sequence: TGTGCCAGCAGTGTACACACGACAGGGGTGAGTGAGCAGTTCTTC.

The sample holds a few counts of this clonotype. The chain couples TRBV7-6 to TRBJ2-7; D remains ambiguous. V was shortened by 5 bases and J by 3 bases, with 17 bases between the two germline ends. The CDR3 is made up of 15 amino acids. Germline assignment: CDR1 SGHVS and CDR2 FNYEAQ. CDR3 sequence (DNA): TGTGCCAGCAGCCCCGCCGGGCAGAACAACTACGAGCAGTACTTC. Protein sequence: CASSPAGQNNYEQYF.

J is TRBJ2-5 and V is TRBV18, with 8 bases aligning to TRBD2. CDR3 length: 18 amino acids. Trimming at V came to 0 bases and at J to 5 bases, leaving 14 bases not matched to a gene. Germline CDR1 and CDR2: KGHSH and LQKENI. The CDR3 loop is CASSPPVVGTGTSETQYF. CDR3 coding DNA: TGTGCCAGCTCACCACCGGTCGTCGGGACCGGGACTAGTGAGACCCAGTACTTC.

V is TRBV2 and J is TRBJ2-3; 14 bases align to TRBD2. This CDR3 spans 17 amino acids. The V segment lost 8 bases and the J segment 0 bases; nucleotides outside the gene matches: 7. The germline gives CDR1 SNHLY, CDR2 FYNNEI. In nucleotides, the CDR3 is TGTGCCAGCGATGGGACTAGCGGGAGTTCCAGCACAGATACGCAGTATTTT. This sequence encodes CASDGTSGSSSTDTQYF.

This clonotype was counted a few times. The rearrangement uses TRBV7-9 and TRBJ2-1, with a possible D match to TRBD2 (5 bases). With 2 bases removed from V and 1 base from J, the gap between germline ends came to 9 bases. The germline V gene encodes CDR1 SEHNR and CDR2 FQNEAQ (reference sequence). CDR3 length: 15 residues. The CDR3: CASSLFSGSYNEQFF. The CDR3 DNA reads TGTGCCAGCAGCTTATTCTCGGGGTCCTACAATGAGCAGTTCTTC.

This clonotype was found many times. V is TRBV7-3 and J is TRBJ2-3; 7 bases agree with TRBD1. The CDR3 consists of 16 residues. J lost 1 base, V lost 2 bases, and 6 bases had no gene match. Germline values: CDR1 SGHTA, CDR2 FQGTGA. The CDR3 region is CASSLLTGTGTDTQYF. CDR3 sequence (DNA): TGTGCCAGCAGCTTATTGACCGGGACAGGCACAGATACGCAGTATTTT.

V gene TRBV29-1 combines with J gene TRBJ2-7; D gene ambiguous. V lost 3 bases, J lost 3 bases, and 9 bases lay in between. The CDR3 runs to 12 residues. Germline V CDR1 and CDR2: SQVTM, ANQGSEA. CDR3 in DNA: TGCAGCGTTGAGTTGGCGAACTACGAGCAGTACTTC. It codes for CSVELANYEQYF.

The genes are TRBV7-9 and TRBJ1-1, with D possibly matching TRBD1 (6 bases). The V gene's germline CDR1 is SEHNR and CDR2 FQNEAQ (reference sequence). The CDR3 contains 13 residues. The ends were cut back, 1 base at V and 6 bases at J, with 9 bases in the middle. This CDR3 is CASSLDRDAEAFF. CDR3 nucleotide sequence: TGTGCCAGCAGCTTAGACAGGGACGCTGAAGCTTTCTTT. Based on the CDR3 plus reference TRBV7-9 and TRBJ1-1, the full variable domain is DTGVSQNPRHKITKRGQNVTFRCDPISEHNRLYWYRQTLGQGPEFLTYFQNEAQLEKSRLLSDRFSAERPKGSFSTLEIQRTEQGDSAMYLCASSLDRDAEAFFGQGTRLTVV.

This clonotype has just a few counts. The V call is TRBV12-3 or TRBV12-4, the J call TRBJ1-5; 8 bases match TRBD1. Trimming at V came to 6 bases and at J to 6 bases, leaving 13 bases not matched to a gene. This CDR3 has 16 residues. The CDR3 is CASSQTTGARAQPQHF. The CDR3 DNA reads TGTGCCAGCAGCCAAACGACAGGGGCTCGTGCTCAGCCCCAGCATTTT.

This clonotype was detected a few times. The rearrangement uses TRBV7-2 and TRBJ2-4; D gene uncertain. The CDR3 has 17 residues. Trimming removed 1 base from V and 0 bases from J, with 13 bases in between. Germline values: CDR1 SGHTA, CDR2 FQGNSA. CDR3 sequence (DNA): TGTGCCAGCAGCTTAGTAGCTAGATACCTAGCCAAAAACATTCAGTACTTC. Protein product: CASSLVARYLAKNIQYF.

This clonotype was seen a handful of times. The V and J genes are TRBV4-3 and TRBJ2-3; D not certain. Germline CDR1 is LGHNA and CDR2 is YSLEER. Trimming removed 0 bases from V and 0 bases from J, with 10 bases in between. CDR3 size: 16 residues. CDR3 in DNA: TGCGCCAGCAGCCAAGATGGCCTGTATAGCACAGATACGCAGTATTTT. It translates to CASSQDGLYSTDTQYF.

The gene calls are TRBV7-2 and TRBJ2-3; D gene uncertain. The CDR3 sequence is 13 residues long. The germline CDR1 and CDR2 sequences are SGHTA and FQGNSA. V lost 5 bases and J 4 bases, leaving 10 bases between the germline ends. DNA of the CDR3: TGTGCCAGCAGCCCGCGATGGGCAGATACGCAGTATTTT. Its translation is CASSPRWADTQYF.

This clonotype has ten or more counts. The V gene is TRBV28, the J gene TRBJ2-2, with 7 bases aligning to TRBD1. CDR1 and CDR2 from the germline V gene are MDHEN and SYDVKM. The CDR3 has 18 amino acids. The V and J ends lost 4 bases and 2 bases, in that order; junction bases with no gene match: 13. CDR3 in DNA: TGTGCCAGCAGTTCCCTTCTCCGCTACAGGGGAAACACCGGGGAGCTGTTTTTT. Translated, it gives CASSSLLRYRGNTGELFF.

This clonotype was detected a few times. This rearrangement joins TRBV7-2 to TRBJ2-7; 8 bases are a match to TRBD2. Germline CDR1 SGHTA, CDR2 FQGNSA. J gave up 3 bases and V 2 bases, and 6 bases lay outside the gene matches. This CDR3 spans 15 amino acids. The CDR3 DNA sequence: TGTGCCAGCAGCTTACTCGGGGGGGATTTCTACGAGCAGTACTTC. It specifies CASSLLGGDFYEQYF.

This clonotype was counted ten times or more. V is TRBV28 and J is TRBJ2-7; D gene unclear. The CDR3 consists of 12 residues. With 9 bases removed from V and 1 base from J, the gap between germline ends came to 10 bases. Germline V lookup: CDR1 MDHEN, CDR2 SYDVKM. The CDR3 bases are TGTGCCAGTGGCTTATTGTCCTACGAGCAGTACTTC. Translated, it gives CASGLLSYEQYF.

This clonotype was counted ten times or more. J is TRBJ2-1 and V is TRBV5-6; 12 bases line up with TRBD2. J was trimmed by 10 bases and V by 4 bases; bases with no gene match: 9. This CDR3 is 15 amino acids long. The germline gives CDR1 SGHDT, CDR2 YYEEEE. For the CDR3, the DNA is TGTGCCAGCAGCCCCCGACTAGCGGGAGTAGGGGAGCAGTTCTTC. Translation: CASSPRLAGVGEQFF.

This clonotype was recorded many times. The chain couples TRBV12-3 or TRBV12-4 to TRBJ2-3; TRBD1 might be the D (8 bases). V was trimmed by 5 bases and J by 8 bases, leaving 14 bases between them. The CDR3 loop spans 13 amino acids. CDR3 in DNA: TGTGCCAGCAGTGCCTACAGGGGGGGTACGCAGTATTTT. The encoded protein is CASSAYRGGTQYF.

The chain couples TRBV18 to TRBJ2-7, with a tentative D call TRBD1 (5 bases). CDR3 size: 14 residues. V lost 1 base and J 5 bases, leaving 12 bases between the germline ends. Germline V gene data show CDR1 as KGHSH and CDR2 as LQKENI. The chain's CDR3 is CASSPRVQAHEQYF. The CDR3 DNA follows: TGTGCCAGCTCACCACGGGTACAGGCCCACGAGCAGTACTTC.

This clonotype was found a few times. The rearrangement uses TRBV2 and TRBJ1-4, with D unclear. Per the germline V gene, CDR1 is SNHLY and CDR2 is FYNNEI. The CDR3 spans 15 residues. The V and J ends lost 1 base and 5 bases respectively, with 11 bases between them. The CDR3 loop is CASSEEGNKNEKLFF. CDR3 nucleotides: TGTGCCAGCAGTGAAGAGGGCAACAAGAATGAAAAACTGTTTTTT.